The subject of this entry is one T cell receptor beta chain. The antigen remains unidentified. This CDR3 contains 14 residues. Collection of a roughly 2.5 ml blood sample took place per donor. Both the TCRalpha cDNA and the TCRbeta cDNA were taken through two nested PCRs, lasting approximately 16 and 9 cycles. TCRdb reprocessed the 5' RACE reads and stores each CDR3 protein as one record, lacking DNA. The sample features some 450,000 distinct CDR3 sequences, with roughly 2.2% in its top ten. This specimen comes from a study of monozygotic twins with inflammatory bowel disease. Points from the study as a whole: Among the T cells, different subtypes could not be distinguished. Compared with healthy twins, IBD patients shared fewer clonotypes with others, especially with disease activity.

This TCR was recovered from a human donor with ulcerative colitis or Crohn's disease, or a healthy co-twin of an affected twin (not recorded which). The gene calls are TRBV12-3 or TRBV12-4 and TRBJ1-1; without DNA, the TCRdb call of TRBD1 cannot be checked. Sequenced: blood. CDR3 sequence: CASSIRGGGTEAFF.